This TCR beta chain was documented in a study of vaccination effects on CD4 cells after COVID-19. Whole-study context: The researchers cultured 1.5 million to 2.5 million PBMC per well with roughly 9.5 IU/ml IL-2 and 8 to 10 ug/ml peptides. Regarding the study as a whole: From healthy vaccinees, only 1 of 255 vaccine-induced clones also reacted to common cold coronaviruses.

With respect to this clone: Its antigen is currently unknown.

Cultured cells yielded isolated CD4+ T cells after roughly 11 days. The vaccine given was either BNT162b2 or mRNA-1273, in two doses. Neither prior SARS-CoV-2 infection nor positive nucleocapsid antibodies were present in the vaccine recipients. It was on days 3 and 7 that half the medium was replaced with IL-2 medium. Libraries were prepared by immunoSEQ multiplex PCR; TCRdb keeps only in-frame clonotypes and omits some of them. The sample includes 45,000 to 60,000 clones, roughly two thirds of them seen just once. This CDR3 has 15 amino acids. Germline values: CDR1 KGHSH, CDR2 LQKENI. V gave up 3 bases and J gave up 2 bases; unmatched junction bases: 3.

The source was CD4+ T cells from PBMCs cultured without peptide, collected after COVID-19 vaccination. The source is a human donor who received a COVID-19 vaccine. V gene TRBV18 combines with J gene TRBJ2-1; 8 bases are shared with TRBD2. The CDR3 loop reads CASSPIAGTYNEQFF. The DNA of the CDR3 is TGTGCCAGCTCACCCATAGCGGGAACCTACAATGAGCAGTTCTTC.